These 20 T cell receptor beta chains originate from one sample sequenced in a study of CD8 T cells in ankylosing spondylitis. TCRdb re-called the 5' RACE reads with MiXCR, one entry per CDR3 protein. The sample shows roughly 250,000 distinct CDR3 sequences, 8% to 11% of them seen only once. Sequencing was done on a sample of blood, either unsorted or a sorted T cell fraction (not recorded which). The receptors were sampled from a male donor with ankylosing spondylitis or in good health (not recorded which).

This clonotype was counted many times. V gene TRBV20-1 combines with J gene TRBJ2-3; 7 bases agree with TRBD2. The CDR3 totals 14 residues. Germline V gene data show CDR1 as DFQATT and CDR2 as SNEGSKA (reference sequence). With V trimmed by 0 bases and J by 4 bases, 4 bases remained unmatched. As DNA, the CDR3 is TGCAGTGCTAGAGATCCGGGGAGGGCAGATACGCAGTATTTT. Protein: CSARDPGRADTQYF.

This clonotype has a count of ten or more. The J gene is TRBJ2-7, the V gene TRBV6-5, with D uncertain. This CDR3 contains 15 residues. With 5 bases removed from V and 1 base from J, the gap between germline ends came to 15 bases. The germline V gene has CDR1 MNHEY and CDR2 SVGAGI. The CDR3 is CASSHVSDLSYEQYF. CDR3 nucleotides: TGTGCCAGCAGTCACGTCAGCGACTTATCCTACGAGCAGTACTTC.

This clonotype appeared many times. The CDR3 sequence: CARKKDSLNNEQFF. The CDR3 nucleotides read TGTGCCAGGAAAAAGGACTCGCTAAACAATGAGCAGTTCTTC. The J gene is TRBJ2-1, the V gene TRBV2, with D possibly being TRBD2 (5 bases). This CDR3 has 14 residues. CDR1 is SNHLY and CDR2 is FYNNEI in the germline V gene. Trimming pared 9 bases from V and 5 bases from J, leaving 17 bases between.

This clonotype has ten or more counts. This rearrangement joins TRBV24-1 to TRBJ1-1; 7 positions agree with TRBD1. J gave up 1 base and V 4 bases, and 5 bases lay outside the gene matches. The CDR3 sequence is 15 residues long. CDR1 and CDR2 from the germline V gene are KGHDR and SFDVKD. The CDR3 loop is CATSDIDRANTEAFF. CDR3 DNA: TGTGCCACCAGTGACATCGACAGGGCGAACACTGAAGCTTTCTTT.

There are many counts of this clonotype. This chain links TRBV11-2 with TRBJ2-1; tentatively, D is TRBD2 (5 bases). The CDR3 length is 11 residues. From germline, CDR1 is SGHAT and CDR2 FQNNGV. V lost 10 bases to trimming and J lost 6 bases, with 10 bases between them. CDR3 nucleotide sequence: TGTGCCATCCCCCGGGGCAATGAGCAGTTCTTC. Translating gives CAIPRGNEQFF.

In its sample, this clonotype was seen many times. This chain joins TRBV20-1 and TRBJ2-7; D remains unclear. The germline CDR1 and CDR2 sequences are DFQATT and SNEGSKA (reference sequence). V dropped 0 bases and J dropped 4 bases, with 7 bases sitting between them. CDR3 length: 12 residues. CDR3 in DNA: TGCAGTGCTAGAGATCATGGGTACGAGCAGTACTTC. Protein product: CSARDHGYEQYF.

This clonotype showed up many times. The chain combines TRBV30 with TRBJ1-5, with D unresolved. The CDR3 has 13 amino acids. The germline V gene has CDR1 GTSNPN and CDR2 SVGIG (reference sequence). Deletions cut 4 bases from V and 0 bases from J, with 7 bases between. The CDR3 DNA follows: TGTGCCTGGATCGGCTTTAGCAATCAGCCCCAGCATTTT. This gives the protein CAWIGFSNQPQHF.

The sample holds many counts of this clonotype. CDR3 nucleotides: TGTGCCAGCAGCCTCCAGCCCGCGGGGACCCAGTACTTC. Translated: CASSLQPAGTQYF. The gene calls are TRBV12-3 or TRBV12-4 and TRBJ2-5, with a weak D call TRBD2 (5 bases). This CDR3 has 13 amino acids. Trimming left V 6 bases short and J 7 bases short, with 15 bases between.

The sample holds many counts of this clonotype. In nucleotides, the CDR3 is TGTGCCAGCAGTGTTACAAAAGGGGAGTTTAGGTCACCCCTCCACTTT. Translated, it gives CASSVTKGEFRSPLHF. This chain uses TRBV6-1 with TRBJ1-6; possibly TRBD1 for D (5 bases). Germline assignment: CDR1 MNHNS and CDR2 SASEGT. CDR3 size: 16 residues. Trimming took 4 bases from V and 10 from J, leaving 20 bases between them.

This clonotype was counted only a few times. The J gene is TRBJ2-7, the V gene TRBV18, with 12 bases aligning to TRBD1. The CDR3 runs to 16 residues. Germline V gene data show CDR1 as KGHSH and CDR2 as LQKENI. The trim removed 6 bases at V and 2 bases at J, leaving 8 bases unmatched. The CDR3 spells CASSEGTGGLPYEQYF. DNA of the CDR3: TGTGCCAGCTCGGAAGGGACAGGGGGCCTCCCCTACGAGCAGTACTTC.

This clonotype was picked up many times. CDR3 nucleotide sequence: TGTGCCAGCAGGAAGACAGGGGCCTACGAGCAGTACTTC. It yields the protein CASRKTGAYEQYF. The chain employs TRBV12-3 or TRBV12-4 and TRBJ2-7; 8 nucleotides match TRBD1. Losses at the gene ends were 6 bases for V and 2 bases for J; bases not matched to a gene: 3. The CDR3 runs to 13 residues.

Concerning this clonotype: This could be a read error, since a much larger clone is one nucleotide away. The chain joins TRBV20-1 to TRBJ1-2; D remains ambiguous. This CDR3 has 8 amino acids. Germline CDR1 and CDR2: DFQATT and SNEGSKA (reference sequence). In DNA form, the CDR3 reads TGCATTGCTAGTGTCAACACCTTC. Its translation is CIASVNTF.

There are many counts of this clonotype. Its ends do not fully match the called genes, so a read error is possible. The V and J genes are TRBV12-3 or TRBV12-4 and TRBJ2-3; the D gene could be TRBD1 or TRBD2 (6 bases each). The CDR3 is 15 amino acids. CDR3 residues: CASTLRGLPTDTQYF. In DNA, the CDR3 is TGTGCCAGCACTTTACGGGGGCTTCCCACAGATACGCAGTATTTT.

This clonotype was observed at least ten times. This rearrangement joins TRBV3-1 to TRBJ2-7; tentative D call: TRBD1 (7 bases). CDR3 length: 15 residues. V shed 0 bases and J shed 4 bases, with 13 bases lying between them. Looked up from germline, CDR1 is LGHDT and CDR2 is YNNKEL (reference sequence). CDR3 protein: CASSQDAGGGYEQYF. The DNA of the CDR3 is TGTGCCAGCAGCCAAGATGCAGGGGGAGGTTACGAGCAGTACTTC.

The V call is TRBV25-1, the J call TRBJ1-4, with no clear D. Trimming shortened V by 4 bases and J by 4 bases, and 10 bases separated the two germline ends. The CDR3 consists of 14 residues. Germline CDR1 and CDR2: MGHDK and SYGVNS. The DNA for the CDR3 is TGTGCCAGCAGTGGGTATAGCTATAATGAAAAACTGTTTTTT. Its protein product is CASSGYSYNEKLFF.

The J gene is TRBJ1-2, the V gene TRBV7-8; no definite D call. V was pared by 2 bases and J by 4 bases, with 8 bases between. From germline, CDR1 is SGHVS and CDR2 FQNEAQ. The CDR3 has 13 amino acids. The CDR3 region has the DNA TGTGCCAGCAGCTTACGGAGGCTCTATGGCTACACCTTC. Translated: CASSLRRLYGYTF.

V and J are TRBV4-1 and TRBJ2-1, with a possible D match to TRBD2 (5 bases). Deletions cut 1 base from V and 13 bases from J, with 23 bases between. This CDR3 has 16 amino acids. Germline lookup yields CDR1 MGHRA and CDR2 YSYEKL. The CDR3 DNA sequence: TGCGCCAGCAGCCAAGGGGTGGAGGCTTTCTACAATGCACAGTTCTTC. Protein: CASSQGVEAFYNAQFF.

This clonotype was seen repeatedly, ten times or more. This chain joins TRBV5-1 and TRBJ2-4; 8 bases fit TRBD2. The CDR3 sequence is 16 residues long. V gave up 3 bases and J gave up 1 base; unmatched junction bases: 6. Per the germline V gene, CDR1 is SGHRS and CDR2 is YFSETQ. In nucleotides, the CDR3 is TGCGCCAGCAGCTGGATGGGCGGGAGGGCCAAAAACATTCAGTACTTC. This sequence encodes CASSWMGGRAKNIQYF. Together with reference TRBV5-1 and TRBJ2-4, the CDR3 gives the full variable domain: KAGVTQTPRYLIKTRGQQVTLSCSPISGHRSVSWYQQTPGQGLQFLFEYFSETQRNKGNFPGRFSGRQFSNSRSEMNVSTLELGDSALYLCASSWMGGRAKNIQYFGAGTRLSVL.

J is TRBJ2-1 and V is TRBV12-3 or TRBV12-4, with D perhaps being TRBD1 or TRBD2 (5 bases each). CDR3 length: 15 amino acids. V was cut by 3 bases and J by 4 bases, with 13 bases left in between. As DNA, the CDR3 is TGTGCCAGCAGTTTGGGGACGGACCTATACAATGAGCAGTTCTTC. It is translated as CASSLGTDLYNEQFF.

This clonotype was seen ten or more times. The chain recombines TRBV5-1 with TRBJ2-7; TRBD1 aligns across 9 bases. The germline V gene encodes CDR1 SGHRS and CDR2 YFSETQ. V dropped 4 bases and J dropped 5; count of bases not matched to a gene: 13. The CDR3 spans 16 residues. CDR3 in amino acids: CASSRYRTGDGDEQYF. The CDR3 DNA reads TGCGCCAGCAGCCGTTACCGGACAGGGGACGGGGACGAGCAGTACTTC. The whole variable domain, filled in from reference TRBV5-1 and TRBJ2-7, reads KAGVTQTPRYLIKTRGQQVTLSCSPISGHRSVSWYQQTPGQGLQFLFEYFSETQRNKGNFPGRFSGRQFSNSRSEMNVSTLELGDSALYLCASSRYRTGDGDEQYFGPGTRLTVT.